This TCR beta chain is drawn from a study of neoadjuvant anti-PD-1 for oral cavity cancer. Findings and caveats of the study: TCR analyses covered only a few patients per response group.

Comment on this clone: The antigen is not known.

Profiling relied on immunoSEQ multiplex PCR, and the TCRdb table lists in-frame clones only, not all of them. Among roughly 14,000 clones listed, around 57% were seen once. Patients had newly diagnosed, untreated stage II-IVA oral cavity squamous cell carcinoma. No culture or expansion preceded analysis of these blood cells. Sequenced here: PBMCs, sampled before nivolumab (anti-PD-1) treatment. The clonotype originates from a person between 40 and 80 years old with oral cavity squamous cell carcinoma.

CDR3 loop: CASSLRLAGPYEQYF. The CDR3, as DNA: TGTGCCAGCAGCTTAAGGCTAGCGGGCCCCTACGAGCAGTACTTC. The V and J genes are TRBV7-3 and TRBJ2-7, with 8 bases identical to TRBD2. The ends lost 1 base at V and 2 bases at J; junction bases unmatched: 4. The CDR3 loop spans 15 amino acids. Germline CDR1 is SGHTA and CDR2 is FQGTGA.